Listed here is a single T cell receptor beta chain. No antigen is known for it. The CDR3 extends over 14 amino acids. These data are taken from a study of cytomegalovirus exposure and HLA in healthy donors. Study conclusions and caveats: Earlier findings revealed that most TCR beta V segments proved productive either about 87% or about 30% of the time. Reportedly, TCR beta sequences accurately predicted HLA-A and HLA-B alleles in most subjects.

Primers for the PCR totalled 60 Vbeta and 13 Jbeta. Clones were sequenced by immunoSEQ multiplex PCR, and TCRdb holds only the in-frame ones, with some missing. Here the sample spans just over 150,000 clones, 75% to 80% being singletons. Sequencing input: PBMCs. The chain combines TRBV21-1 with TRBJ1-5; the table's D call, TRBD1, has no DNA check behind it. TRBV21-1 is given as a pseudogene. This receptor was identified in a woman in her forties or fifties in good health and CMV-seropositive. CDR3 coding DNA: TGTGCCAGCAGCAACCGCAGGTTCGACCAGCCCCAGCATTTT. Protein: CASSNRRFDQPQHF.